Listed here are 18 T cell receptor beta chains from one sample, sequenced in a study of OX40 agonist ivuxolimab in advanced cancers. Repertoires were generated with immunoSEQ multiplex PCR, while TCRdb's copy carries only in-frame clones and drops some. The sample carries about 49,000 clones, roughly 85% recorded once. The sequencing here drew on CD4+ or CD8+ T cells sorted from blood, taken in a trial of the OX40 agonist ivuxolimab. Receptors originate from an adult with an advanced solid tumor such as melanoma, head and neck, liver or kidney cancer.

The rearrangement links TRBV5-6 to TRBJ1-1, with TRBD1 as a possible D gene (6 bases). The CDR3 totals 13 residues. V dropped 1 base and J dropped 5 bases, with 9 bases sitting between them. Germline assignment: CDR1 SGHDT and CDR2 YYEEEE. The CDR3 nucleotides are TGTGCCAGCAGCTTGTGGAGGGGGACTGAAGCTTTCTTT. This codes for CASSLWRGTEAFF.

This sequence joins TRBV6-1 and TRBJ1-3; D call uncertain. With 3 bases removed from V and 4 bases from J, the gap between germline ends came to 16 bases. Germline CDR1 and CDR2: MNHNS and SASEGT. The CDR3 is made up of 16 amino acids. CDR3 sequence reads: CASSDQTPSEGNTIYF. The CDR3 coding sequence is TGTGCCAGCAGTGATCAGACACCTTCGGAGGGAAACACCATATATTTT.

The rearrangement links TRBV6-1 to TRBJ1-5; D uncertain. V shed 10 bases and J shed 7 bases, with 5 bases lying between them. CDR1 is MNHNS and CDR2 is SASEGT in the germline V gene. The CDR3 extends over 9 amino acids. CDR3 region: CATSQPQHF. CDR3 coding DNA: TGTGCCACTTCACAGCCCCAGCATTTT.

The V gene is TRBV9, the J gene TRBJ2-7, with D unclear. The CDR3 consists of 15 residues. CDR1 is SGDLS and CDR2 is YYNGEE in the germline V gene. The V and J ends lost 0 bases and 0 bases respectively, with 10 bases between them. The CDR3 sequence: CASSVEDVPSYEQYF. The DNA of the CDR3 is TGTGCCAGCAGCGTAGAGGACGTTCCCTCCTACGAGCAGTACTTC.

The chain couples TRBV4-1 to TRBJ2-2, with TRBD1 matching 9 bases. With 1 base clipped from V and 3 bases from J, the junction kept 3 bases outside the gene matches. The CDR3 spans 16 residues. Germline V lookup: CDR1 MGHRA, CDR2 YSYEKL. CDR3 DNA: TGCGCCAGCAGCCAAGGACAGGGGGGATACACCGGGGAGCTGTTTTTT. The encoded protein is CASSQGQGGYTGELFF.

This clone has ten or more counts. The chain employs TRBV7-9 and TRBJ1-6; D is ambiguous. Germline V gene sequence: CDR1 SEHNR, CDR2 FQNEAQ (reference sequence). Trimming removed 2 bases at V and 10 bases at J, with 12 bases between. CDR3 length equals 14 residues. The CDR3 loop is CASSLIDTESPLHF. The CDR3 DNA sequence: TGTGCCAGCAGCTTAATAGACACGGAGTCACCCCTCCACTTT. Full variable domain (missing parts from reference TRBV7-9 and TRBJ1-6): DTGVSQNPRHKITKRGQNVTFRCDPISEHNRLYWYRQTLGQGPEFLTYFQNEAQLEKSRLLSDRFSAERPKGSFSTLEIQRTEQGDSAMYLCASSLIDTESPLHFGNGTRLTVT.

This chain joins TRBV5-4 and TRBJ2-7; D remains unclear. Germline V lookup: CDR1 SGHNT, CDR2 YYREEE (reference sequence). V shed 4 bases and J shed 4 bases, with 21 bases lying between them. The CDR3 totals 16 residues. CDR3 DNA: TGTGCCAGCAGCACCGGCCTATATGGGCCCTTATACGAGCAGTACGTC. Residues: CASSTGLYGPLYEQYV.

The V gene is TRBV7-9, the J gene TRBJ2-2; D is ambiguous. The CDR3 loop spans 11 amino acids. Germline V gene sequence: CDR1 SEHNR, CDR2 FQNEAQ (reference sequence). Trimming pared 8 bases from V and 7 bases from J, leaving 8 bases between. Here the CDR3 DNA reads TGTGCCAGCCAGCCGGGCGGGGAGCTGTTTTTT. Its protein product is CASQPGGELFF.

The chain combines TRBV2 with TRBJ2-7; weak D call: TRBD2 (6 bases). V lost 6 bases and J lost 7, with 13 bases in between. Germline CDR1 and CDR2: SNHLY and FYNNEI. The CDR3 is 12 amino acids. Here the CDR3 DNA reads TGTGCCAGCAGCTTAGAAGGGAGGGAGCAGTACTTC. The encoded protein is CASSLEGREQYF.

This clone was picked up one time. The gene calls are TRBV14 and TRBJ2-5; the match to TRBD2 covers 16 bases. Trimming removed 4 bases from V and 5 bases from J; junction bases left unmatched: 4. Germline V gene sequence: CDR1 SGHDN, CDR2 FVKESK. CDR3 length: 16 amino acids. CDR3 residues: CASSPGLAGGMETQYF. The CDR3 DNA sequence: TGTGCCAGCAGCCCGGGACTAGCGGGGGGGATGGAGACCCAGTACTTC.

This sequence joins TRBV5-1 and TRBJ1-5, with D unresolved. This CDR3 region has 13 residues. Looked up from germline, CDR1 is SGHRS and CDR2 is YFSETQ. Trimming left V 1 base short and J 2 bases short, with 4 bases between. The CDR3 loop reads CASSLYGNQPQHF. The CDR3 DNA is TGCGCCAGCAGCTTGTACGGCAATCAGCCCCAGCATTTT.

This clone occurred once. V gene TRBV6-1 combines with J gene TRBJ2-1, with TRBD2 matching 7 bases. Unmatched junction bases numbered 7, after V lost 8 bases and J lost 6 bases. This CDR3 region has 13 residues. Germline CDR1 is MNHNS and CDR2 is SASEGT. Here the CDR3 reads CASVGGSLNEQFF. CDR3 DNA: TGTGCCAGCGTCGGCGGGAGCCTCAATGAGCAGTTCTTC.

The V and J genes are TRBV7-9 and TRBJ2-7; 9 bases agree with TRBD1. With 4 bases clipped from V and 3 bases from J, the junction kept 4 bases outside the gene matches. This CDR3 comprises 14 residues. Germline V gene lookup returns CDR1 SEHNR and CDR2 FQNEAQ (reference sequence). The CDR3 nucleotides are TGTGCCAGCAGCTCAGGGACAGGGTACTACGAGCAGTACTTC. Residues: CASSSGTGYYEQYF.

This clone is medium-sized. V gene TRBV7-8 combines with J gene TRBJ2-5; TRBD2 is a possible D gene (6 bases). The V and J ends lost 6 bases and 2 bases respectively, with 16 bases between them. The CDR3 totals 15 residues. Germline CDR1 SGHVS, CDR2 FQNEAQ. The CDR3: CASRRTGTPQETQYF. The CDR3 coding sequence is TGTGCCAGCAGGAGAACCGGGACTCCACAAGAGACCCAGTACTTC. Combining the CDR3 with reference TRBV7-8 and TRBJ2-5 gives the whole variable domain GAGVSQSPRYKVAKRGQDVALRCDPISGHVSLFWYQQALGQGPEFLTYFQNEAQLDKSGLPSDRFFAERPEGSVSTLKIQRTQQEDSAVYLCASRRTGTPQETQYFGPGTRLLVL.

This chain connects TRBV15 to TRBJ1-5, with TRBD1 as a possible D gene (5 bases). V dropped 3 bases and J dropped 3 bases, with 12 bases sitting between them. In germline, CDR1 is LNHNV, CDR2 YYDKDF (reference sequence). The CDR3 is made up of 15 amino acids. CDR3 in DNA: TGTGCCACCAGCAGGGAAGACAGCTTCAATCAGCCCCAGCATTTT. This gives the protein CATSREDSFNQPQHF.

J is TRBJ1-3 and V is TRBV19; D remains unclear. The V end was cut by 8 bases, the J end by 3 bases, with 14 bases between. This CDR3 comprises 14 residues. Germline V lookup: CDR1 LNHDA, CDR2 SQIVND (reference sequence). CDR3 loop: CASQDRKGGNTIYF. CDR3 bases: TGTGCCAGTCAGGATCGGAAGGGTGGAAACACCATATATTTT.

The chain joins TRBV5-6 to TRBJ1-1; possibly TRBD1 for D (5 bases). CDR1 SGHDT and CDR2 YYEEEE come from the germline V gene. This CDR3 comprises 14 residues. Trimming cost V 0 bases and J 4 bases, with 10 bases left between them. CDR3 loop: CASSLGPGGTEAFF. In DNA form, the CDR3 reads TGTGCCAGCAGCTTGGGACCTGGGGGCACTGAAGCTTTCTTT. Using reference TRBV5-6 and TRBJ1-1 for the parts outside the CDR3, the full variable domain is DAGVTQSPTHLIKTRGQQVTLRCSPKSGHDTVSWYQQALGQGPQFIFQYYEEEERQRGNFPDRFSGHQFPNYSSELNVNALLLGDSALYLCASSLGPGGTEAFFGQGTRLTVV.

This clone has only a few counts. The chain links TRBV7-9 to TRBJ1-4; TRBD1 is a possible D gene (5 bases). CDR1 and CDR2 from the germline V gene are SEHNR and FQNEAQ (reference sequence). This CDR3 region has 14 residues. Trimming pared 4 bases from V and 3 bases from J, leaving 9 bases between. The CDR3 DNA sequence: TGTGCCAGCAGCTGGGCAGGGCCTAATGAAAAACTGTTTTTT. Its protein is CASSWAGPNEKLFF.